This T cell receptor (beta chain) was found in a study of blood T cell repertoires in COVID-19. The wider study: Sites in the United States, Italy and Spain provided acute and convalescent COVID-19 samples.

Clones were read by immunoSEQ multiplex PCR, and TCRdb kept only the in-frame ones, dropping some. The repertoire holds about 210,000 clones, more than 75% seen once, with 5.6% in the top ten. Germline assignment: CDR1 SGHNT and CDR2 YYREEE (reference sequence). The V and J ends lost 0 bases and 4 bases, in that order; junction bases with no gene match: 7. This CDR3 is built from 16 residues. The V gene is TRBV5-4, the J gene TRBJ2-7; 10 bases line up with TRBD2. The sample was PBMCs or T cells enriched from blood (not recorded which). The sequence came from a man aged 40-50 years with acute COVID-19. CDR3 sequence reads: CASSLAAGGRGYEQYF. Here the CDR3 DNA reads TGTGCCAGCAGCTTGGCAGCGGGAGGGCGAGGATACGAGCAGTACTTC.